The 20 T cell receptor beta chains given below trace back to one sample, sequenced in a study of identical twins. TCRdb itself ran the 5' RACE reads through MiXCR, one entry per CDR3 protein. The repertoire holds around 490,000 distinct CDR3 sequences, 13% to 15% seen once, with more than 0.4% in the top ten. These data also formed part of another study, on yellow fever vaccine responses in identical twins.

The sequenced sample consisted of CD4+ T cells sorted from blood. These receptors originate from a woman between 18 and 29 years old in good health.

This clonotype has at least ten counts. V usage is TRBV5-1 and J usage is TRBJ2-3; 10 nucleotides line up with TRBD2. V shed 8 bases and J 3 bases; nucleotides not matched to a gene: 6. Germline CDR1 and CDR2: SGHRS and YFSETQ. CDR3 length: 14 amino acids. CDR3 region: CASTSGKLTDTQYF. The DNA for the CDR3 is TGCGCCAGTACTAGCGGGAAATTAACAGATACGCAGTATTTT.

J is TRBJ2-7 and V is TRBV18, with TRBD2 matching over 7 bases. This CDR3 region has 14 residues. Germline V CDR1 and CDR2: KGHSH, LQKENI. The V and J ends lost 1 base and 3 bases, in that order; junction bases with no gene match: 3. The CDR3 nucleotides are TGTGCCAGCTCACCACGAGGGGAGGGCTACGAGCAGTACTTC. It encodes CASSPRGEGYEQYF.

This clonotype was counted a few times. This chain connects TRBV29-1 to TRBJ2-5; TRBD1 might be the D (6 bases). This CDR3 has 14 residues. The V end lost 4 bases, the J end lost 2 bases, and 14 bases lay between the germline ends. CDR1 SQVTM and CDR2 ANQGSEA come from the germline V gene. The CDR3 DNA reads TGCAGCGTTGGTCCGGGACACCCACAAGAGACCCAGTACTTC. Its protein is CSVGPGHPQETQYF.

This clonotype was seen more than once but under ten times. The chain has TRBV7-9 and TRBJ2-3; D is unclear. V shed 5 bases and J shed 2 bases, with 20 bases lying between them. Germline V gives CDR1 SEHNR, CDR2 FQNEAQ (reference sequence). This CDR3 is 17 amino acids long. The CDR3 nucleotides read TGTGCCAGCAGCCCAACGACCCAAACATATTACACAGATACGCAGTATTTT. This encodes CASSPTTQTYYTDTQYF.

The rearrangement joins TRBV20-1 to TRBJ2-7; tentatively, D is TRBD1 (5 bases). Germline lookup yields CDR1 DFQATT and CDR2 SNEGSKA (reference sequence). Trimming removed 3 bases at V and 5 bases at J, with 14 bases between. The CDR3 sequence is 13 residues long. The CDR3 sequence is CSARGPLSNEQYF. The CDR3 DNA follows: TGCAGTGCTAGGGGGCCGTTGTCTAACGAGCAGTACTTC.

This chain links TRBV5-1 with TRBJ2-2; D remains ambiguous. The CDR3 runs 13 residues. Trimming removed 4 bases from V and 3 bases from J, with 7 bases in between. Per germline, CDR1 SGHRS and CDR2 YFSETQ. The CDR3 nucleotides read TGCGCCAGCAGCGTTTCAGACACCGGGGAGCTGTTTTTT. Protein: CASSVSDTGELFF. Complete variable domain (other parts from reference TRBV5-1 and TRBJ2-2): KAGVTQTPRYLIKTRGQQVTLSCSPISGHRSVSWYQQTPGQGLQFLFEYFSETQRNKGNFPGRFSGRQFSNSRSEMNVSTLELGDSALYLCASSVSDTGELFFGEGSRLTVL.

This clonotype has just a few counts. The chain joins TRBV10-3 to TRBJ1-2; D is unresolved. The length of the CDR3 is 15 residues. Between the trimmed V and J ends, which lost 1 base and 0 bases, there was a span of 9 bases. Germline CDR1 and CDR2: ENHRY and SYGVKD. CDR3 sequence (DNA): TGTGCCATCAGTGAGTGGTCTGAAGCTAACTATGGCTACACCTTC. It translates to CAISEWSEANYGYTF.

This clonotype was detected a few times. The chain employs TRBV6-5 and TRBJ1-1; D ambiguous. CDR3 length: 15 residues. V gave up 2 bases and J gave up 3 bases, with 13 bases separating them. Germline values: CDR1 MNHEY, CDR2 SVGAGI. The DNA of the CDR3 is TGTGCCAGCAGTTACGGTGTAGGGTGGGACACTGAAGCTTTCTTT. Translated, it gives CASSYGVGWDTEAFF.

This clonotype came up a few times. V gene TRBV3-1 combines with J gene TRBJ2-5; 10 bases fit TRBD2. Trimming cost V 2 bases and J 1 base; bases outside gene matches: 4. This CDR3 comprises 16 residues. Germline CDR1 reads LGHDT; CDR2 reads YNNKEL (reference sequence). CDR3 region: CASSQWSGGAQETQYF. Written as DNA, the CDR3 is TGTGCCAGCAGCCAATGGAGCGGGGGGGCCCAAGAGACCCAGTACTTC.

On this clonotype: Given the absence of the conserved phenylalanine or tryptophan at the CDR3 end, a read error is likely. The DNA is omitted, as the CDR3 cannot be located on it reliably, and the CDR3 follows TCRdb's listing. This rearrangement joins TRBV2 to TRBJ2-4; TRBD2, as called in the table, went unchecked against the DNA. The CDR3 contains 12 residues when both ends are counted. Germline V gene lookup returns CDR1 SNHLY and CDR2 FYNNEI. CDR3 loop: CASSVTGLAATI.

This clonotype was found a few times. The rearrangement uses TRBV12-3 or TRBV12-4 and TRBJ1-6, with D possibly matching TRBD1 (5 bases). The CDR3 is made up of 12 amino acids. Between the trimmed V and J ends, which lost 6 bases and 9 bases, there was a span of 9 bases. CDR3 nucleotides: TGTGCCAGCAGGATCGGGGCTTCACCCCTCCACTTT. Translated: CASRIGASPLHF.

This chain's CDR3 is CASSETSDEQFF. The CDR3 region has the DNA TGTGCCAGCAGTGAGACCTCTGATGAGCAGTTCTTC. The chain recombines TRBV12-3 or TRBV12-4 with TRBJ2-1; no firm D call. This CDR3 comprises 12 residues. Trimming left V 5 bases short and J 8 bases short, with 10 bases between.

This clonotype was detected ten times or more. CDR3 sequence reads: CATSDLASGRGETQYF. CDR3 DNA sequence: TGTGCCACCAGTGATTTGGCTAGCGGGAGAGGAGAGACCCAGTACTTC. This chain connects TRBV24-1 to TRBJ2-5; 10 nucleotides match TRBD2. This CDR3 comprises 16 residues. With 0 bases clipped from V and 4 bases from J, the junction kept 4 bases outside the gene matches. From germline, CDR1 is KGHDR and CDR2 SFDVKD.

V gene TRBV7-7 combines with J gene TRBJ2-5; 7 bases agree with TRBD2. The CDR3 spans 14 residues. J gave up 5 bases and V 5 bases, and 8 bases lay outside the gene matches. The germline V gene encodes CDR1 SSHAT and CDR2 FNYEAQ (reference sequence). CDR3 sequence: CASSLFRGSETQYF. DNA for the CDR3: TGTGCCAGCAGCCTTTTTCGCGGGAGCGAGACCCAGTACTTC.

This clonotype was observed a handful of times. This chain uses TRBV9 with TRBJ1-5; maybe TRBD1 (6 bases). The CDR3 has 15 amino acids. Per germline, CDR1 SGDLS and CDR2 YYNGEE. The V gene lost 0 bases and the J gene lost 6 bases, with 13 bases spanning the gap. The CDR3, as DNA: TGTGCCAGCAGCGTAGGACCAGGGGTTAGTCAGCCCCAGCATTTT. This codes for CASSVGPGVSQPQHF.

CDR3 in DNA: TGCGCCAGCAGCCAATTGGGGGGCAATGAGCAGTTCTTC. Residues: CASSQLGGNEQFF. The chain employs TRBV4-1 and TRBJ2-1; tentative D call: TRBD2 (6 bases). Trimming stripped 2 bases from V and 6 bases from J, with 8 bases between. The CDR3 sequence is 13 residues long. CDR1 and CDR2 from the germline V gene are MGHRA and YSYEKL.

The chain joins TRBV4-1 to TRBJ2-1; possible D gene TRBD1, 7 bases. Germline CDR1 is MGHRA and CDR2 is YSYEKL. The V end lost 0 bases, the J end lost 1 base, and 10 bases lay between the germline ends. The CDR3 is 16 amino acids. The CDR3 coding sequence is TGCGCCAGCAGCCAAGAACAGGGGACTTCCTACAATGAGCAGTTCTTC. Translated: CASSQEQGTSYNEQFF.

This chain connects TRBV5-6 to TRBJ2-3; D possibly corresponds to TRBD2 (5 bases). V was cut by 0 bases and J by 2 bases, with 10 bases left in between. CDR1 SGHDT and CDR2 YYEEEE come from the germline V gene. This CDR3 spans 15 amino acids. DNA for the CDR3: TGTGCCAGCAGCTTGGTGACGGGGATCACAGATACGCAGTATTTT. Its protein is CASSLVTGITDTQYF.

The chain joins TRBV12-3 or TRBV12-4 to TRBJ2-7; tentatively, D is TRBD1 or TRBD2 (5 bases each). The V gene lost 5 bases and the J gene lost 3 bases, with 14 bases spanning the gap. There are 14 residues in the CDR3. The CDR3 reads CASSLRDGIYEQYF. CDR3 nucleotides: TGTGCCAGCAGTCTACGGGACGGAATCTACGAGCAGTACTTC.

This clonotype was counted only a few times. The chain has TRBV12-3 or TRBV12-4 and TRBJ2-7, with 8 positions matching TRBD2. The CDR3 is 15 amino acids. V lost 5 bases and J lost 12; bases outside the gene matches: 18. CDR3 bases: TGTGCCAGCAGTCTCATAACTAGCGGATTCCGCTATCTGTACTTC. Its translation is CASSLITSGFRYLYF.